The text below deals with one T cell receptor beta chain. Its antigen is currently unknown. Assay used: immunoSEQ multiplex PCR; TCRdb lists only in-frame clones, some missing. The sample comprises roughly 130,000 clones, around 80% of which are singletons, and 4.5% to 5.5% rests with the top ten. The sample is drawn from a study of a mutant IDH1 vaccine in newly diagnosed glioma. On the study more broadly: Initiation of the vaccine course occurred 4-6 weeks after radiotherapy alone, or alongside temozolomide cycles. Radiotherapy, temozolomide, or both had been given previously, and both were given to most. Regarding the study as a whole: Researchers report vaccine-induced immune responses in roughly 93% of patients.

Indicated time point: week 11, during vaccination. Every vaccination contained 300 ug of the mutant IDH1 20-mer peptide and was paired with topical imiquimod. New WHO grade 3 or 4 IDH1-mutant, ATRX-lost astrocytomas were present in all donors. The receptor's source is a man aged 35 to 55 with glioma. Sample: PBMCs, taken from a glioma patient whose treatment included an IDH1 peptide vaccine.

The CDR3 DNA is TGTGCCAGCAGCTTTGGAGGGGGGGCAGCCGAGACCCAGTACTTC. Residues: CASSFGGGAAETQYF. V usage is TRBV7-8 and J usage is TRBJ2-5, with TRBD2 as a possible D gene (7 bases). Germline CDR1 reads SGHVS; CDR2 reads FQNEAQ. This CDR3 comprises 15 residues. V was trimmed by 3 bases and J by 5 bases, leaving 16 bases between them.